This T cell receptor beta chain was identified in a study of Ad26.COV2.S vaccination and SARS-CoV-2 variants. Study-wide results and caveats: Responses of spike-specific T cells (both CD8+ and CD4+) reportedly showed substantial breadth after vaccination. Placebo recipients had lower spike-specific TCR breadth than vaccine recipients. Vaccine and placebo recipients had similar non-spike TCR breadth. Quantification of TCR breadth and depth may have yielded underestimates of total T cell responses.

CDR1 and CDR2 from the germline V gene are MGHRA and YSYEKL. V dropped 3 bases and J dropped 5 bases, with 17 bases sitting between them. CDR3 size: 16 residues. With regard to this clone: As yet, its antigen is unknown.

TCRdb keeps only in-frame clones here, not all; method: immunoSEQ multiplex PCR. The sample records 300,000 to 450,000 clones, about 90% being singletons. The clonotype originates from a human donor who had recovered from COVID-19. Specimen: peripheral blood, collected after recovery from COVID-19. The chain has TRBV4-1 and TRBJ2-1; possibly TRBD2 for D (7 bases). The CDR3, as DNA: TGCGCCAGCAGCCACCCAACGGGGCGGGGGCACAATGAGCAGTTCTTC. Translated, it gives CASSHPTGRGHNEQFF.